This TCR beta chain was observed in a study of CD4 T cells in relation to SARS-CoV-2 and coronaviruses. Background on the study: TCR beta CDR3s were sequenced after roughly 10-day antigen culture of PBMCs.

CD4+ T cells from unexposed donors were obtained before the COVID-19 pandemic (2011-2018). The cells were cultured for about ten days before CD4+ T cells were isolated. Half the medium was replaced with IL-2 medium on days 3 and 7. The table lists this clone with a few counts. The antigen is not known. The assay was immunoSEQ multiplex PCR, and TCRdb's table has in-frame clones only and misses some. The data hold tens of thousands of clones, with roughly 70% observed a single time. The germline CDR1 and CDR2 sequences are MNHEY and SVGEGT. The CDR3 extends over 16 amino acids. The V gene lost 2 bases and the J gene lost 3 bases, with 14 bases spanning the gap.

The V and J genes are TRBV6-2 or TRBV6-3 and TRBJ1-3, with TRBD1 as a possible D gene (5 bases). This clonotype originated in a human donor in good health. The sample comprised CD4+ T cells from PBMCs, cultured in vitro. The chain's CDR3 is CASSYPWSGGGNTIYF. The CDR3 nucleotides read TGTGCCAGCAGTTACCCCTGGTCCGGGGGTGGAAACACCATATATTTT.